Below, 21 T cell receptor beta chains from the same sample are listed, as sequenced in a study of T cell repertoires and HLA-DP antigens. Sequenced by immunoSEQ multiplex PCR; TCRdb stores in-frame clones only, minus some. This sample yields roughly 73,000 clones, of which roughly 77% are seen a single time; 1.6% belongs to the top ten. These TCRs are of unknown antigen specificity. Sequenced sample: CD4+ T cells from PBMCs. Every receptor here comes from a man aged 60-69 years in good health and CMV-seronegative.

The rearrangement links TRBV11-3 to TRBJ2-1; 10 bases agree with TRBD1. The CDR3 is made up of 15 amino acids. V dropped 3 bases and J dropped 7; count of bases not matched to a gene: 6. Germline V gene lookup returns CDR1 SGHNT and CDR2 YENEEA. The CDR3 region has the DNA TGTGCCAGCAGCTTCGGACAGGGGGATTTTAATGAGCAGTTCTTC. It yields the protein CASSFGQGDFNEQFF.

The rearrangement links TRBV28 to TRBJ2-6, with D possibly being TRBD1 (6 bases). V shed 5 bases and J shed 4 bases, with 12 bases lying between them. Per germline, CDR1 MDHEN and CDR2 SYDVKM. The CDR3 runs to 15 residues. The CDR3 sequence is CASSTSGAGANVLTF. CDR3 in DNA: TGTGCCAGCAGTACATCAGGGGCCGGGGCCAACGTCCTGACTTTC.

This clone was picked up a small number of times. The chain uses TRBV6-5 and TRBJ1-3, with a possible D match to TRBD1 (6 bases). In germline, CDR1 is MNHEY, CDR2 SVGAGI. This CDR3 is built from 15 residues. V lost 6 bases and J lost 4, with 16 bases in between. Written as DNA, the CDR3 is TGTGCCAGCAGCCTCTGGACAGCGCGGGGAAACACCATATATTTT. Translated: CASSLWTARGNTIYF.

This chain uses TRBV9 with TRBJ2-2, with TRBD1 identical over 9 bases. The ends lost 4 bases at V and 7 bases at J; junction bases unmatched: 5. Germline CDR1 SGDLS, CDR2 YYNGEE. This CDR3 contains 14 residues. The DNA of the CDR3 is TGTGCCAGCAGCTGGACAGGGGTGGACGGGGAGCTGTTTTTT. Residues: CASSWTGVDGELFF. Drawing the rest from reference TRBV9 and TRBJ2-2, the complete variable domain is DSGVTQTPKHLITATGQRVTLRCSPRSGDLSVYWYQQSLDQGLQFLIQYYNGEERAKGNILERFSAQQFPDLHSELNLSSLELGDSALYFCASSWTGVDGELFFGEGSRLTVL.

The chain combines TRBV2 with TRBJ2-1; 12 bases fit TRBD2. J was trimmed by 6 bases and V by 4 bases; bases with no gene match: 4. Germline V lookup: CDR1 SNHLY, CDR2 FYNNEI. This CDR3 comprises 15 residues. The CDR3 loop is CASSGTSGKGNEQFF. The DNA of the CDR3 is TGTGCCAGCAGTGGGACTAGCGGGAAGGGCAATGAGCAGTTCTTC.

This clone occurred once. This chain uses TRBV6-1 with TRBJ2-7; TRBD2 agrees at 12 bases. Trimming at V came to 3 bases and at J to 7 bases, leaving 4 bases not matched to a gene. Germline V gene lookup returns CDR1 MNHNS and CDR2 SASEGT. The CDR3 covers 14 residues. CDR3 in amino acids: CASSELAGGREQYV. Here the CDR3 DNA reads TGTGCCAGCAGTGAGCTAGCGGGAGGGCGGGAGCAGTACGTC.

The chain joins TRBV6-6 to TRBJ2-5; D is ambiguous. V dropped 2 bases and J dropped 5 bases, with 12 bases sitting between them. CDR3 size: 14 residues. Germline V CDR1 and CDR2: MNHNY, SVGAGI (reference sequence). The CDR3 is CASSYTKPGETQYF. For the CDR3, the DNA is TGTGCCAGCAGTTACACGAAGCCGGGCGAGACCCAGTACTTC.

The rearrangement uses TRBV10-3 and TRBJ1-2; tentatively, D is TRBD1 (5 bases). This CDR3 comprises 13 residues. Per the germline V gene, CDR1 is ENHRY and CDR2 is SYGVKD. CDR3 sequence reads: CAFRDGSNYGYTF. DNA of the CDR3: TGTGCATTTCGGGACGGCTCTAACTATGGCTACACCTTC.

The table lists this clone with a few counts. The V and J genes are TRBV10-3 and TRBJ2-7; TRBD1 is a possible D gene (5 bases). The germline gives CDR1 ENHRY, CDR2 SYGVKD. V dropped 2 bases and J dropped 3 bases, with 8 bases sitting between them. This CDR3 is built from 13 residues. CDR3 loop: CAISEGQGYEQYV. The CDR3 DNA is TGTGCCATCAGTGAGGGGCAGGGCTACGAGCAGTACGTC.

CDR3 region: CASRPGTDNYGYTF. The CDR3, as DNA: TGTGCCAGCAGACCGGGGACAGATAACTATGGCTACACCTTC. The V gene is TRBV6-5, the J gene TRBJ1-2, with 7 bases that match TRBD1. The CDR3 contains 14 residues. Germline V gene data show CDR1 as MNHEY and CDR2 as SVGAGI. The junction had 5 bases not matched to a gene; V was cut back by 6 bases and J by 1 base.

The CDR3 DNA is TGCGCCAGCAGCCCCGGCGGTAGCGTGTCGATGTTTTTT. Its translation is CASSPGGSVSMFF. The chain employs TRBV4-1 and TRBJ2-2; TRBD2 is a possible D gene (5 bases). This CDR3 comprises 13 residues. CDR1 is MGHRA, CDR2 YSYEKL, per germline. Deletions cut 4 bases from V and 15 bases from J, with 18 bases between.

This chain connects TRBV6-5 to TRBJ2-5; 7 nucleotides line up with TRBD1. Germline values: CDR1 MNHEY, CDR2 SVGAGI. V lost 8 bases and J lost 2; bases outside the gene matches: 5. The CDR3 is 13 amino acids. CDR3: CASARDRQETQYF. In nucleotides, the CDR3 is TGTGCCAGCGCCCGGGACAGACAAGAGACCCAGTACTTC.

The J gene is TRBJ1-1, the V gene TRBV9, with TRBD1 as a possible D gene (6 bases). V was cut by 3 bases and J by 6 bases, with 9 bases left in between. The CDR3 contains 12 residues. In germline, CDR1 is SGDLS, CDR2 YYNGEE. CDR3 nucleotides: TGTGCCAGCAGCGCCCAGGGGCCTGAAGCTTTCTTT. Translated, it gives CASSAQGPEAFF.

The V and J genes are TRBV19 and TRBJ1-5, with D perhaps TRBD1 (5 bases). There are 16 residues in the CDR3. The germline V and J ends were trimmed by 4 bases and 0 bases, with 13 bases remaining between them. The V gene's germline CDR1 is LNHDA and CDR2 SQIVND (reference sequence). The CDR3 reads CASSRGAKNSNQPQHF. CDR3 DNA sequence: TGTGCCAGTAGTAGAGGGGCGAAAAATAGCAATCAGCCCCAGCATTTT.

The rearrangement links TRBV5-6 to TRBJ2-7; D remains ambiguous. The ends were cut back, 7 bases at V and 4 bases at J, with 15 bases in the middle. CDR3 length: 13 amino acids. In germline, CDR1 is SGHDT, CDR2 YYEEEE. The CDR3 sequence is CASGAVGFYEQYV. CDR3 nucleotides: TGTGCCAGCGGCGCGGTCGGGTTTTACGAGCAGTACGTC.

The table lists this clone with a few counts. The chain uses TRBV19 and TRBJ1-5; D ambiguous. The length of the CDR3 is 14 residues. The V and J ends lost 6 bases and 0 bases respectively, with 9 bases between them. Germline V lookup: CDR1 LNHDA, CDR2 SQIVND (reference sequence). CDR3 amino acids: CASRTGSSNQPQHF. CDR3 nucleotides: TGTGCCAGTAGGACGGGAAGTAGCAATCAGCCCCAGCATTTT.

This chain links TRBV5-1 with TRBJ2-3; 9 nucleotides match TRBD1. This CDR3 has 15 residues. Trimming took 2 bases from V and 3 from J; bases not matched to a gene: 4. CDR1 and CDR2 from the germline V gene are SGHRS and YFSETQ. The CDR3 DNA reads TGCGCCAGCAGCTTCGCGGACAGGGGAACAGATACGCAGTATTTT. This encodes CASSFADRGTDTQYF.

CDR3 amino acids: CASSFWQGGNTIYF. As DNA, the CDR3 is TGTGCCAGCAGCTTTTGGCAGGGCGGAAACACCATATATTTT. The chain is built from TRBV5-6 and TRBJ1-3, with D possibly TRBD1 on 5 matching bases. Trimming pared 2 bases from V and 4 bases from J, leaving 10 bases between. In germline, CDR1 is SGHDT, CDR2 YYEEEE. CDR3 length equals 14 residues.

The rearrangement links TRBV9 to TRBJ1-3; D remains ambiguous. CDR1 is SGDLS, CDR2 YYNGEE, per germline. Trimming left V 0 bases short and J 3 bases short, with 4 bases between. The CDR3 has 13 amino acids. The CDR3 spells CASSVDNGNTIYF. The CDR3 DNA reads TGTGCCAGCAGCGTAGATAATGGAAACACCATATATTTT.

The CDR3 loop reads CASSQETTGRVYGYTF. CDR3 coding DNA: TGCGCCAGCAGCCAAGAGACGACTGGGAGGGTCTATGGCTACACCTTC. The V call is TRBV4-3, the J call TRBJ1-2; D ambiguous. The CDR3 spans 16 residues. Per the germline V gene, CDR1 is LGHNA and CDR2 is YSLEER. The V and J ends lost 0 bases and 4 bases respectively, with 15 bases between them.

The genes are TRBV11-3 and TRBJ1-6; D ambiguous. The germline gives CDR1 SGHNT, CDR2 YENEEA. Trimming pared 1 base from V and 7 bases from J, leaving 5 bases between. The CDR3 totals 13 residues. Written as DNA, the CDR3 is TGTGCCAGCAGCTTAGCCCGGAATTCACCCCTCCACTTT. As protein: CASSLARNSPLHF.